The T cell receptor (beta chain) under discussion was sequenced for a study of cytomegalovirus exposure and HLA in healthy donors. As for the study in general: Previous work identified roughly 120 million unique TCR beta sequences from some 170 million T cells.

Whole-study findings and limits: In most subjects, TCR beta sequences reportedly gave accurate predictions of HLA-A and HLA-B alleles. Productive status was seen about 87% or about 30% of the time for most TCR beta V segments in an earlier analysis. V- and J-gene trimming of TCR beta was linked (in a later analysis) to a missense DCLRE1C variant.

Germline V lookup: CDR1 MDHEN, CDR2 SYDVKM. Trimming stripped 1 base from V and 2 bases from J, with 11 bases between. CDR3 size: 15 residues. Primers: 60 Vbeta forward and 13 Jbeta reverse. The data were produced by immunoSEQ multiplex PCR, yet TCRdb's version contains in-frame clones alone and is incomplete. The profile shows some 120,000 clones, around 72% of them singletons. This clone was counted between two and nine times. Its target is unknown. Material: PBMCs. The clonotype comes from a man younger than 45 in good health and CMV-seronegative. This chain links TRBV28 with TRBJ1-1, with D tentatively TRBD1 (6 bases). The CDR3 spells CASSLLGRGNTEAFF. Written as DNA, the CDR3 is TGTGCCAGCAGTTTATTGGGCAGGGGCAACACTGAAGCTTTCTTT.